This TCR beta chain comes out of a study of cytotoxic CD8 clonotypes in ibrutinib-treated CLL. Background on the study: Samples had a mean of around 260,000 productive templates and around 89,000 productive rearrangements.

Sequencing was performed with immunoSEQ multiplex PCR; in TCRdb, only in-frame clones are kept and a portion is missing. The repertoire has over 65,000 clones, 68% of them found once; the top ten carry around 5.8%. The source of this sequence is a human donor with chronic lymphocytic leukemia. This sample comprised PBMCs, obtained after 12 months of ibrutinib treatment.

CDR3 nucleotides: TGTGCCAGCAGCCACCCCACCACTTTAAATACGCAGTATTTT. As protein: CASSHPTTLNTQYF. V gene TRBV7-2 combines with J gene TRBJ2-3; no clear D gene. CDR1 and CDR2 from the germline V gene are SGHTA and FQGNSA. Trimming stripped 5 bases from V and 7 bases from J, with 16 bases between. The CDR3 contains 14 residues.